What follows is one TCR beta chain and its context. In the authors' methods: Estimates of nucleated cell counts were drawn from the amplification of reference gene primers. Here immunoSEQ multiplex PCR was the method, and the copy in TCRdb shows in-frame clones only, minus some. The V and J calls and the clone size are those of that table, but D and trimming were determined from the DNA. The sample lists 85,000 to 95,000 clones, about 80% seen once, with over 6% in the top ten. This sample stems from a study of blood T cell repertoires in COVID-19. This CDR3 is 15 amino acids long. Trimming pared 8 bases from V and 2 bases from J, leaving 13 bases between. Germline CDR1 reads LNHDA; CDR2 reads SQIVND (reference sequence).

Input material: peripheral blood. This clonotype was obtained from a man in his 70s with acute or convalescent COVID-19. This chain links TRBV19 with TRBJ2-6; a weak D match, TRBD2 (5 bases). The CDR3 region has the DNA TGTGCCAGTCTAGCCCCACCGCCTGGGGCCAACGTCCTGACTTTC. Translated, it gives CASLAPPPGANVLTF.